This entry features one T cell receptor beta chain sequence. The data derive from a study of technical replicates of blood from several donors. Unmatched junction bases numbered 8, after V lost 4 bases and J lost 5 bases. Germline V gene lookup returns CDR1 SGHNT and CDR2 YYREEE (reference sequence). This CDR3 is built from 16 residues. This table comes from immunoSEQ multiplex PCR, and its TCRdb copy is limited to in-frame clones, with some not included. Of roughly 82,000 clones listed, approximately 90% were seen once; the top ten hold around 0.27%. The receptor was isolated from a human donor in good health. Sequencing was done on a sample of T cells isolated from PBMCs. The V call is TRBV5-4, the J call TRBJ2-5; 13 nucleotides agree with TRBD2. CDR3 sequence: CASSRLAGGPTETQYF. The DNA of the CDR3 is TGTGCCAGCAGCCGACTAGCGGGGGGCCCGACGGAGACCCAGTACTTC. The complete variable domain, with remaining parts taken from reference TRBV5-4 and TRBJ2-5, reads ETGVTQSPTHLIKTRGQQVTLRCSSQSGHNTVSWYQQALGQGPQFIFQYYREEENGRGNFPPRFSGLQFPNYSSELNVNALELDDSALYLCASSRLAGGPTETQYFGPGTRLLVL.